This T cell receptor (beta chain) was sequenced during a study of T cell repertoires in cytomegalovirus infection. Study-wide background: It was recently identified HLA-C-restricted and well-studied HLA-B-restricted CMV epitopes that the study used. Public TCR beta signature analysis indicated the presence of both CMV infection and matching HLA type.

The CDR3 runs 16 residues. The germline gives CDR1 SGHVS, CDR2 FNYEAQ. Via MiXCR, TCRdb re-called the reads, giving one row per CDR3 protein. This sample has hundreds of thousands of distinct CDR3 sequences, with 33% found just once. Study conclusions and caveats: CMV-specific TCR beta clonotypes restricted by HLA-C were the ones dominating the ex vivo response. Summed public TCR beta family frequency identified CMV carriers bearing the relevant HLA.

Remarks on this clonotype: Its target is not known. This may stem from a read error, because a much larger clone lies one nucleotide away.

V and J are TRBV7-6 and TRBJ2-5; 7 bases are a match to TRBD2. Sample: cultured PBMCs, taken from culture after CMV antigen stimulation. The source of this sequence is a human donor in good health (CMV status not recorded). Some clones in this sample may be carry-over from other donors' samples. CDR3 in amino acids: CASSLVGGRNGEIQYF. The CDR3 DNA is TGTGCCAGCAGCTTGGTCGGGGGGAGAAATGGAGAGATCCAGTACTTC. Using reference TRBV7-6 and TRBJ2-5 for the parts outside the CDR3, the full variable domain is GAGVSQSPRYKVTKRGQDVALRCDPISGHVSLYWYRQALGQGPEFLTYFNYEAQQDKSGLPNDRFSAERPEGSISTLTIQRTEQRDSAMYRCASSLVGGRNGEIQYFGPGTRLLVL.